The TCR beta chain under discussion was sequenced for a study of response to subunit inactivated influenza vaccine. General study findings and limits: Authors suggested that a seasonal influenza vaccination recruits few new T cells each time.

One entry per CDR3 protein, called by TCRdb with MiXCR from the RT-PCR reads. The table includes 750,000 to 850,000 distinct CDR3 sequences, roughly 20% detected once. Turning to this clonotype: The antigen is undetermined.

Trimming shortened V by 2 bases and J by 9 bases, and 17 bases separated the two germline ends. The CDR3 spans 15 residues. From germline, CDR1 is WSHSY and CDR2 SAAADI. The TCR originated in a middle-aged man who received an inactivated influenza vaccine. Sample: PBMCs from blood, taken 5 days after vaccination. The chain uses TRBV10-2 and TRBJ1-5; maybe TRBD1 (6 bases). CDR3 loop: CASSEIKRGAGPQHF. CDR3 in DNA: TGCGCCAGCAGTGAGATAAAACGGGGGGCAGGGCCCCAGCATTTT.